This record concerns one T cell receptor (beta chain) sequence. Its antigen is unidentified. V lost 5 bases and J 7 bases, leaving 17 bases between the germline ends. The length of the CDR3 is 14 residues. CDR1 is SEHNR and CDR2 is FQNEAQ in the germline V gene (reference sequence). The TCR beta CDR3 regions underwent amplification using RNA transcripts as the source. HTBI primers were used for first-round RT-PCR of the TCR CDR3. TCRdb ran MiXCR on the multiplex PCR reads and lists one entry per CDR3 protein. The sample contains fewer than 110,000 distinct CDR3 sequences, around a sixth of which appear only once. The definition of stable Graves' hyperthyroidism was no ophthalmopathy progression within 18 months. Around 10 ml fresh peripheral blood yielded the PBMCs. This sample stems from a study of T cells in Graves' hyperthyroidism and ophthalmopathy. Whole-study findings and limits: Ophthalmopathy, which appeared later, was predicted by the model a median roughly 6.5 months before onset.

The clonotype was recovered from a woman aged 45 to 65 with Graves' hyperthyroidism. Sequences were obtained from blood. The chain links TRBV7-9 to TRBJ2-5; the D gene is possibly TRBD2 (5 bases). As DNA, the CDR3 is TGTGCCAGCAGCAAAACAATGGCCGAGGGGACCCAGTACTTC. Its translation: CASSKTMAEGTQYF.